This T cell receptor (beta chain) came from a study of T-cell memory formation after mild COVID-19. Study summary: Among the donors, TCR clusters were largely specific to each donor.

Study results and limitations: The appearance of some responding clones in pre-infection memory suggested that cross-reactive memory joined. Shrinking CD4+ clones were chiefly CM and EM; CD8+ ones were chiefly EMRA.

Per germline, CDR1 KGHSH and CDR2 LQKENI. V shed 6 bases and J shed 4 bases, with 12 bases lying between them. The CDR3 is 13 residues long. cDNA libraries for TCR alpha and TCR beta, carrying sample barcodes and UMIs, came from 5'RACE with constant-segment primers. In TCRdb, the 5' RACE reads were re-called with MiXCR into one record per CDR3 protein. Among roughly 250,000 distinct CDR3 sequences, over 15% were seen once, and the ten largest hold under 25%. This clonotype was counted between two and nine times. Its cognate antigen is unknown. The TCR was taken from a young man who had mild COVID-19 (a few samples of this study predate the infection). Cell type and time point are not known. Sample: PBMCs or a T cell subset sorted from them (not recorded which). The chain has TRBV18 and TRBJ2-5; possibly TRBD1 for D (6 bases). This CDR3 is CASSTGSRETQYF. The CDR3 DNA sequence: TGTGCCAGCTCCACAGGGTCGCGAGAGACCCAGTACTTC.